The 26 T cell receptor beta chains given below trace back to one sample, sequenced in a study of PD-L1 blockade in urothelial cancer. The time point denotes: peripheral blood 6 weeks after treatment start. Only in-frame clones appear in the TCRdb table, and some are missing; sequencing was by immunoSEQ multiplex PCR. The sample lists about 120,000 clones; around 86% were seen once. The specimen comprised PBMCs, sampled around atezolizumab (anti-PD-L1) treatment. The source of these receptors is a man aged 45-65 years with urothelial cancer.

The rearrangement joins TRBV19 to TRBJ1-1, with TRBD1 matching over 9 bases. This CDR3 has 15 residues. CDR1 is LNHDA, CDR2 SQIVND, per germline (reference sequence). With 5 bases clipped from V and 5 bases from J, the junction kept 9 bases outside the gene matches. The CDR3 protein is CASSLNRGRGTEAFF. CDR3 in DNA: TGTGCCAGTAGTCTAAACAGGGGGCGTGGGACTGAAGCTTTCTTT.

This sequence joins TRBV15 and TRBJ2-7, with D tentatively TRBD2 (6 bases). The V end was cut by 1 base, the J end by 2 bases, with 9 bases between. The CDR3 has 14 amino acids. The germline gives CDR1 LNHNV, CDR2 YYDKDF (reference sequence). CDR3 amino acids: CATSRARETYEQYF. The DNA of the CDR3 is TGTGCCACCAGCAGAGCCCGGGAGACCTACGAGCAGTACTTC. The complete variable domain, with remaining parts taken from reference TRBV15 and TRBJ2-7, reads DAMVIQNPRYQVTQFGKPVTLSCSQTLNHNVMYWYQQKSSQAPKLLFHYYDKDFNNEADTPDNFQSRRPNTSFCFLDIRSPGLGDTAMYLCATSRARETYEQYFGPGTRLTVT.

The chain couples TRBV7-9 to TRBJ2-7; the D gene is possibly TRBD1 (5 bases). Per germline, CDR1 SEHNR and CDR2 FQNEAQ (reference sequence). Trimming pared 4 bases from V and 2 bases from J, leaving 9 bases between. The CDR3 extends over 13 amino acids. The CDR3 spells CASSSTVTYEQYF. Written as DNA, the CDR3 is TGTGCCAGCAGCTCGACAGTGACCTACGAGCAGTACTTC.

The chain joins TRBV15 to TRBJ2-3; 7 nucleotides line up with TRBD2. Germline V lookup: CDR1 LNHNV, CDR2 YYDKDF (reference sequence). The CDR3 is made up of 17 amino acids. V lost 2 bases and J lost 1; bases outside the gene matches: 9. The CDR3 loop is CATSRQFSSGGTDTQYF. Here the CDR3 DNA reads TGTGCCACCAGCAGACAATTCTCTAGCGGAGGCACAGATACGCAGTATTTT.

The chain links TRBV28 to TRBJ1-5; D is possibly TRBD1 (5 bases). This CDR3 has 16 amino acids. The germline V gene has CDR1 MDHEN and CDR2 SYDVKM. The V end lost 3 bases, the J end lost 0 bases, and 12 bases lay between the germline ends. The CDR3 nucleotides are TGTGCCAGCAGTTTCAAAGGGGCCTTTAGCAATCAGCCCCAGCATTTT. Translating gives CASSFKGAFSNQPQHF.

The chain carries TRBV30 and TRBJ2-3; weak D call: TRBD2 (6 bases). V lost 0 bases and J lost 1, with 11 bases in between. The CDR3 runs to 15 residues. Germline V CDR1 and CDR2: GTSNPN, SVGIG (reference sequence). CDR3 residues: CAWSVGGIGTDTQYF. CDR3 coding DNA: TGTGCCTGGAGTGTTGGCGGGATCGGCACAGATACGCAGTATTTT.

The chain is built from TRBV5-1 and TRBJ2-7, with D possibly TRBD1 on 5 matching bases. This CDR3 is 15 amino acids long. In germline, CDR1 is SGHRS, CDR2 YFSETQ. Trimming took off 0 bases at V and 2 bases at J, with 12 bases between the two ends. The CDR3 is CASSLDWGRTYEQYF. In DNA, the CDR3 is TGCGCCAGCAGCTTGGATTGGGGCAGGACCTACGAGCAGTACTTC.

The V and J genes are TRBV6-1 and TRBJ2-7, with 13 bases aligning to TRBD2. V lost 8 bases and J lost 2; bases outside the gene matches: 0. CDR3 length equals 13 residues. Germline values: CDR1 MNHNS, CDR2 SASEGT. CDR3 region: CASGLAGAYEQYF. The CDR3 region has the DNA TGTGCCAGCGGACTAGCGGGAGCCTACGAGCAGTACTTC.

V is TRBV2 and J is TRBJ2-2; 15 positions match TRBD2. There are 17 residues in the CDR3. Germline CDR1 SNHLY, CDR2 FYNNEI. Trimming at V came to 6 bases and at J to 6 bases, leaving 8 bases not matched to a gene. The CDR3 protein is CASRKGLAGGPAGELFF. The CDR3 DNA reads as TGTGCCAGCAGAAAGGGACTAGCGGGAGGACCCGCCGGGGAGCTGTTTTTT.

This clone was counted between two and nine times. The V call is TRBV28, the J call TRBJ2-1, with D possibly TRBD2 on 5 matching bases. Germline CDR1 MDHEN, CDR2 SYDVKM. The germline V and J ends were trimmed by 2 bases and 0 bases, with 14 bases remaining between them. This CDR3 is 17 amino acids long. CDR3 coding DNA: TGTGCCAGCAGTTTAGGCCTAGCACGGAGCTCCTACAATGAGCAGTTCTTC. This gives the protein CASSLGLARSSYNEQFF.

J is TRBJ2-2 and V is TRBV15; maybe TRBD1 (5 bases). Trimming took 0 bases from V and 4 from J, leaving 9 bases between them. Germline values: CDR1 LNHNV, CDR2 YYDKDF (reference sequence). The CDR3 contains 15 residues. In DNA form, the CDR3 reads TGTGCCACCAGCAGAGACAGGGTCGGCACCGGGGAGCTGTTTTTT. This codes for CATSRDRVGTGELFF.

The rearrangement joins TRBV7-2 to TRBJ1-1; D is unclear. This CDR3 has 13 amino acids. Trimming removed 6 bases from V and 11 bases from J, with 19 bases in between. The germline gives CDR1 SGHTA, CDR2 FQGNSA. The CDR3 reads CASRPRDPRGAFF. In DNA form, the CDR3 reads TGTGCCAGCAGGCCTCGGGATCCCAGAGGGGCTTTCTTT.

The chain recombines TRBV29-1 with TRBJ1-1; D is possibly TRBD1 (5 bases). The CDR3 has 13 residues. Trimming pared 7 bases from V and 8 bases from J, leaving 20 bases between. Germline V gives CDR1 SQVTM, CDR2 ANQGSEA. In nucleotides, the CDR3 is TGCAGCGCCGAACACTACAGGTTAGGGGAAGCTTTCTTT. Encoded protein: CSAEHYRLGEAFF.

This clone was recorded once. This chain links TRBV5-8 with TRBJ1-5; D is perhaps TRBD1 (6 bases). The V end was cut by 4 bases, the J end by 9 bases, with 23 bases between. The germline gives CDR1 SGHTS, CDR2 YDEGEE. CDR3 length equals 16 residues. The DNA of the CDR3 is TGTGCCAGCAGCCCCCGGCGGGGGGCTTTAGGATCGCCCCAGCATTTT. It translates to CASSPRRGALGSPQHF.

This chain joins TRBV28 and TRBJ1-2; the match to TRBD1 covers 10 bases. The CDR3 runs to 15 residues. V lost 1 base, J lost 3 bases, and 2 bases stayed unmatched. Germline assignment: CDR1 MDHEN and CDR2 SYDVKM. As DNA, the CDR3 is TGTGCCAGCAGTTTATCGACAGGGGGCTACTATGGCTACACCTTC. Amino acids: CASSLSTGGYYGYTF.

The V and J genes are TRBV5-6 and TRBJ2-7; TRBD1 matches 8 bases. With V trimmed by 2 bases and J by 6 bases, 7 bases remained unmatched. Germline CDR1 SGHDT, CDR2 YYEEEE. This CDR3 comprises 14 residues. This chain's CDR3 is CASSFFDRGLEQYF. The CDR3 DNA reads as TGTGCCAGCAGCTTCTTCGACAGGGGCCTCGAGCAGTACTTC.

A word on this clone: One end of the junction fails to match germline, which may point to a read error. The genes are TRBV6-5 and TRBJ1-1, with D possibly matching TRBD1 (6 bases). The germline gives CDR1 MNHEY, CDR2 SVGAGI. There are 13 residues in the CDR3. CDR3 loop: CASSWQGNAEAFF. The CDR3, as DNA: TGTGCCAGCAGTTGGCAGGGGAACGCTGAAGCTTTCTTT.

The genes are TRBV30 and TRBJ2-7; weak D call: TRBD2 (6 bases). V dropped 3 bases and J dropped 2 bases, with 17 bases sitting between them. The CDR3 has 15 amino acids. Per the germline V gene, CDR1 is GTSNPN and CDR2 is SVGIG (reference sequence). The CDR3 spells CAWRSEGLPTYEQYF. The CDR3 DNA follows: TGTGCCTGGAGGTCGGAAGGACTACCCACCTACGAGCAGTACTTC. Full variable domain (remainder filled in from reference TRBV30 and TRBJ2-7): SQTIHQWPATLVQPVGSPLSLECTVEGTSNPNLYWYRQAAGRGLQLLFYSVGIGQISSEVPQNLSASRPQDRQFILSSKKLLLSDSGFYLCAWRSEGLPTYEQYFGPGTRLTVT.

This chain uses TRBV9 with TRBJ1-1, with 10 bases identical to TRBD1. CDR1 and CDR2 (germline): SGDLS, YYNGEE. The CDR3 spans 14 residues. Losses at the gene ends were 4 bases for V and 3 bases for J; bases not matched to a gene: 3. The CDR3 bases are TGTGCCAGCAGCTTCGGGACAGGGGACACTGAAGCTTTCTTT. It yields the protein CASSFGTGDTEAFF. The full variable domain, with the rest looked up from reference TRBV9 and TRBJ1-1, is DSGVTQTPKHLITATGQRVTLRCSPRSGDLSVYWYQQSLDQGLQFLIQYYNGEERAKGNILERFSAQQFPDLHSELNLSSLELGDSALYFCASSFGTGDTEAFFGQGTRLTVV.

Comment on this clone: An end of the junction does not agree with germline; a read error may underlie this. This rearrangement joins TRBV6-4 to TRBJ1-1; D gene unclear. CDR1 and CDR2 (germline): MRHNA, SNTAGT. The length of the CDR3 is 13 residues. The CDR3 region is CASRNQANTEALF. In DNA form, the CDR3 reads TGTGCCAGCAGGAACCAGGCGAACACTGAAGCTCTCTTT.

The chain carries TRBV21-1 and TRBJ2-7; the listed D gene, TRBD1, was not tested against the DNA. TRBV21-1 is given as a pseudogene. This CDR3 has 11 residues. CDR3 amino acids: CASSKGPEQYF. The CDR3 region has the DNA TGTGCCAGCAGCAAAGGGCCAGAGCAGTACTTC.

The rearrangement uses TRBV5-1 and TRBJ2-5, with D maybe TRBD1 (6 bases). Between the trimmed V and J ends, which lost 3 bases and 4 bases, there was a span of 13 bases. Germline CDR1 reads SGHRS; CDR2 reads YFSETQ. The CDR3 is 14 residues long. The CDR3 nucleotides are TGCGCCAGCAGCTGGAACAGGGTGGGAGAGACCCAGTACTTC. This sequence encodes CASSWNRVGETQYF.

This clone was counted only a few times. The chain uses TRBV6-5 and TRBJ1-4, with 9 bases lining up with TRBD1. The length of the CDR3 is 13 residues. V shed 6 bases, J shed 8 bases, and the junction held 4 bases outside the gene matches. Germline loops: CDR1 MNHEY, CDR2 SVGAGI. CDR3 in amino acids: CASSGQGNEKLFF. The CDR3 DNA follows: TGTGCCAGCAGCGGACAGGGGAACGAAAAACTGTTTTTT.

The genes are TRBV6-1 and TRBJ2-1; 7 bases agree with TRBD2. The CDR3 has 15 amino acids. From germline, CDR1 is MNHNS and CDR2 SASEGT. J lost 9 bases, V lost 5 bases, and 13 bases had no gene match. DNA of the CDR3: TGTGCCAGCAGTTGGGGGAGGGGCGCCCGGGGTGAGCAGTTCTTC. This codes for CASSWGRGARGEQFF.

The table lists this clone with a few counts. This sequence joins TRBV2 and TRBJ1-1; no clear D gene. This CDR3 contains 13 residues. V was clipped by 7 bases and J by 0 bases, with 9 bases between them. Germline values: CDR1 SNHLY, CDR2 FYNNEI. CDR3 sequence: CASTSTLNTEAFF. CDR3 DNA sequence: TGTGCCAGCACGAGTACGCTGAACACTGAAGCTTTCTTT.

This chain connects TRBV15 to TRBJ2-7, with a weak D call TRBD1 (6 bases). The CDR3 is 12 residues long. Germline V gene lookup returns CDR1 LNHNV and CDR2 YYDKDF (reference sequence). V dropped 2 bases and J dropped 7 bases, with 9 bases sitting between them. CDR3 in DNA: TGTGCCACCAGCAGACCTGGACAGGAGCAGTACTTC. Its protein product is CATSRPGQEQYF.